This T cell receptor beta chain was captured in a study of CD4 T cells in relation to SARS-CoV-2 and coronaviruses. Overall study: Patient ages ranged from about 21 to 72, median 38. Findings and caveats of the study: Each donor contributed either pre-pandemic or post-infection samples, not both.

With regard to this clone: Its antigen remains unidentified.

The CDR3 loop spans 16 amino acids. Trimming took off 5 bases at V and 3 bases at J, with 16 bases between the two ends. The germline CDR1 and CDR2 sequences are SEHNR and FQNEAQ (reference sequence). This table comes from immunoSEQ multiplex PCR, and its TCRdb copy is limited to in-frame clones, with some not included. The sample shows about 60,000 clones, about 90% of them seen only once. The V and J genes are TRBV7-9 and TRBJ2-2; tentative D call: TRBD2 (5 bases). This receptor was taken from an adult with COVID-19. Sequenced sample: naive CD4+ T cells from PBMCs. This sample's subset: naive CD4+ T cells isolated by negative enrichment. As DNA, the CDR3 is TGTGCCAGCAGCCCGCCGGGTGCGCGGGACACCGGGGAGCTGTTTTTT. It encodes CASSPPGARDTGELFF.